This T cell receptor beta chain appears in the sequencing data of a study of T cell changes during pregnancy in multiple sclerosis. The assay was immunoSEQ multiplex PCR, and TCRdb's table has in-frame clones only and misses some. This sample has about 29,000 clones, with over 75% found just once. Sequencing used CD8+ T cells from peripheral blood mononuclear cells, obtained after pregnancy. The sequence derives from a female donor with multiple sclerosis, enrolled in a pregnancy study.

The DNA for the CDR3 is TGTGCCAGCAGCGAGGGACTAGCGGGAGGCGAGCAGTACTTC. Translated: CASSEGLAGGEQYF. The V call is TRBV9, the J call TRBJ2-7, with 15 nucleotides matching TRBD2. The junction had 1 base not matched to a gene; V was cut back by 3 bases and J by 6 bases. The V gene's germline CDR1 is SGDLS and CDR2 YYNGEE. This CDR3 spans 14 amino acids.